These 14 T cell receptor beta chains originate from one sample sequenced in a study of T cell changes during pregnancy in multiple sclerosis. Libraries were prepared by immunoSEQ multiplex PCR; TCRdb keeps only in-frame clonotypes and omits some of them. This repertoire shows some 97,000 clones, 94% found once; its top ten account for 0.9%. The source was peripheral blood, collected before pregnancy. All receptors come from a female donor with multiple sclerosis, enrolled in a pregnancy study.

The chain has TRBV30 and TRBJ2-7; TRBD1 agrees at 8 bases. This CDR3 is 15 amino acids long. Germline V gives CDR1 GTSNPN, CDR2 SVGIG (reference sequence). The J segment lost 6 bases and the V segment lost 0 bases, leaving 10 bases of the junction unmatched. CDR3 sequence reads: CAWSVKGQGSGEQYF. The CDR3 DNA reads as TGTGCCTGGAGTGTAAAAGGACAGGGCTCAGGCGAGCAGTACTTC.

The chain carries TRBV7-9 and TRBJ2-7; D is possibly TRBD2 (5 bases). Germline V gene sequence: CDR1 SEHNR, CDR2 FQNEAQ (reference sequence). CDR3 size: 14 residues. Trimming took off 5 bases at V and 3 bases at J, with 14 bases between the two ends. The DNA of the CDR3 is TGTGCCAGCAGCGAGGACGGAGGCCGCTACGAGCAGTACTTC. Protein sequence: CASSEDGGRYEQYF.

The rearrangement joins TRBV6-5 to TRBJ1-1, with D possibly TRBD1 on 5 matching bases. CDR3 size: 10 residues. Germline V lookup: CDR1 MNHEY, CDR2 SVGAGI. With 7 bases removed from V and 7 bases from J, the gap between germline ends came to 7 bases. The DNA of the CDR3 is TGTGCCAGCAAGGGGAATGAAGCTTTCTTT. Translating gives CASKGNEAFF.

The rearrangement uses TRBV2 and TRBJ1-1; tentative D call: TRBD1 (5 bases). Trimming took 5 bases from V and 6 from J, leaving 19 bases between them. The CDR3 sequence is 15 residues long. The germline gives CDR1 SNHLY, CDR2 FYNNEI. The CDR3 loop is CASSPGFVPIAEAFF. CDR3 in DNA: TGTGCCAGCAGTCCAGGGTTCGTGCCAATCGCTGAAGCTTTCTTT.

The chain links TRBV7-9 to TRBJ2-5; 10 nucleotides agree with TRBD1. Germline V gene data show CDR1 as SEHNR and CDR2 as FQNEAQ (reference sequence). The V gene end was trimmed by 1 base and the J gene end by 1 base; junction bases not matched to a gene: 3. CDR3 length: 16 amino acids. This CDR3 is CASSLGDRGLQETQYF. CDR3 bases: TGTGCCAGCAGCTTAGGAGACAGGGGGCTCCAAGAGACCCAGTACTTC.

CDR3 DNA: TGCGCCAGCAGCTTGTTTAGCCTAGCAGTCACAGATACGCAGTATTTT. As protein: CASSLFSLAVTDTQYF. The chain has TRBV5-1 and TRBJ2-3, with a weak D call TRBD2 (5 bases). Germline V gene lookup returns CDR1 SGHRS and CDR2 YFSETQ. The V end lost 1 base, the J end lost 2 bases, and 14 bases lay between the germline ends. This CDR3 comprises 16 residues.

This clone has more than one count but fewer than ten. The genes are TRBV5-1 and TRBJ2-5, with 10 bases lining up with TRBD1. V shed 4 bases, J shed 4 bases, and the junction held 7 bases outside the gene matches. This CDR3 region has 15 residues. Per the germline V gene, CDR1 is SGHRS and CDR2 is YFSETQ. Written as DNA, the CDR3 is TGCGCCAGCAGCCCGGGACAGGGGCGAGGAGAGACCCAGTACTTC. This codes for CASSPGQGRGETQYF.

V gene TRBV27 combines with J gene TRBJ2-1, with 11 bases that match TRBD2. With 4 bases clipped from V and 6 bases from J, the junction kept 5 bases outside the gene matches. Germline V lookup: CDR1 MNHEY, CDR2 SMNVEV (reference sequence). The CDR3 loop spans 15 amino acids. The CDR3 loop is CASSSGTSGINEQFF. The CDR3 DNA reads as TGTGCCAGCAGTTCCGGGACTAGCGGTATCAATGAGCAGTTCTTC.

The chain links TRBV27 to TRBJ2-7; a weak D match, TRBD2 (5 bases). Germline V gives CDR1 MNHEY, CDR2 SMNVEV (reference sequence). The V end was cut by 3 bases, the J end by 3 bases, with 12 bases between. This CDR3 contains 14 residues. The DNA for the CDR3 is TGTGCCAGCAGTTTGAGGGCTCATAGCTACGAGCAGTACTTC. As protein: CASSLRAHSYEQYF.

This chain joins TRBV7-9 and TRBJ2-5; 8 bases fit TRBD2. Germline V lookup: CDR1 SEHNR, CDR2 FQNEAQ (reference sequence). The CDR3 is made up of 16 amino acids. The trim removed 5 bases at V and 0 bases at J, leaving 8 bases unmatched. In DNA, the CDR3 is TGTGCCAGCAGCCCCTTGGGTAGCGGGAACCAAGAGACCCAGTACTTC. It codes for CASSPLGSGNQETQYF.

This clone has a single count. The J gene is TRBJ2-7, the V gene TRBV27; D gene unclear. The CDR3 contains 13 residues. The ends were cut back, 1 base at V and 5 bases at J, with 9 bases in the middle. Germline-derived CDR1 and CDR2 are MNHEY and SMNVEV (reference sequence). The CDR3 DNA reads TGTGCCAGCAGTTTATGGTACGCAGACGAGCAGTACTTC. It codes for CASSLWYADEQYF.

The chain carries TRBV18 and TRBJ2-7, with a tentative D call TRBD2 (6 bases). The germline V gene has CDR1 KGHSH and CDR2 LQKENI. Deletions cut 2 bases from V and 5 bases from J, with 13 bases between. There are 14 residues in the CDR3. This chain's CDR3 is CASSPIDGSHEQYF. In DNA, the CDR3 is TGTGCCAGCTCACCAATCGACGGGAGCCACGAGCAGTACTTC.

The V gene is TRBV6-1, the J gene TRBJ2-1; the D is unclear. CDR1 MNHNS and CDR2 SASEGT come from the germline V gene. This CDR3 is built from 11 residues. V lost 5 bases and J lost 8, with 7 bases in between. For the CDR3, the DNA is TGTGCCAGCAGTTATTTAGATGAGCAGTTCTTC. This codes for CASSYLDEQFF.

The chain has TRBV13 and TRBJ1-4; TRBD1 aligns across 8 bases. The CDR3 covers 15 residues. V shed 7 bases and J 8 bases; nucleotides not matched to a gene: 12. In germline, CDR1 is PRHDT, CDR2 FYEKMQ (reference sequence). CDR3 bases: TGTGCCAGCACCCTAGCAGGGGGCTCAAGGGAAAAACTGTTTTTT. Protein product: CASTLAGGSREKLFF.